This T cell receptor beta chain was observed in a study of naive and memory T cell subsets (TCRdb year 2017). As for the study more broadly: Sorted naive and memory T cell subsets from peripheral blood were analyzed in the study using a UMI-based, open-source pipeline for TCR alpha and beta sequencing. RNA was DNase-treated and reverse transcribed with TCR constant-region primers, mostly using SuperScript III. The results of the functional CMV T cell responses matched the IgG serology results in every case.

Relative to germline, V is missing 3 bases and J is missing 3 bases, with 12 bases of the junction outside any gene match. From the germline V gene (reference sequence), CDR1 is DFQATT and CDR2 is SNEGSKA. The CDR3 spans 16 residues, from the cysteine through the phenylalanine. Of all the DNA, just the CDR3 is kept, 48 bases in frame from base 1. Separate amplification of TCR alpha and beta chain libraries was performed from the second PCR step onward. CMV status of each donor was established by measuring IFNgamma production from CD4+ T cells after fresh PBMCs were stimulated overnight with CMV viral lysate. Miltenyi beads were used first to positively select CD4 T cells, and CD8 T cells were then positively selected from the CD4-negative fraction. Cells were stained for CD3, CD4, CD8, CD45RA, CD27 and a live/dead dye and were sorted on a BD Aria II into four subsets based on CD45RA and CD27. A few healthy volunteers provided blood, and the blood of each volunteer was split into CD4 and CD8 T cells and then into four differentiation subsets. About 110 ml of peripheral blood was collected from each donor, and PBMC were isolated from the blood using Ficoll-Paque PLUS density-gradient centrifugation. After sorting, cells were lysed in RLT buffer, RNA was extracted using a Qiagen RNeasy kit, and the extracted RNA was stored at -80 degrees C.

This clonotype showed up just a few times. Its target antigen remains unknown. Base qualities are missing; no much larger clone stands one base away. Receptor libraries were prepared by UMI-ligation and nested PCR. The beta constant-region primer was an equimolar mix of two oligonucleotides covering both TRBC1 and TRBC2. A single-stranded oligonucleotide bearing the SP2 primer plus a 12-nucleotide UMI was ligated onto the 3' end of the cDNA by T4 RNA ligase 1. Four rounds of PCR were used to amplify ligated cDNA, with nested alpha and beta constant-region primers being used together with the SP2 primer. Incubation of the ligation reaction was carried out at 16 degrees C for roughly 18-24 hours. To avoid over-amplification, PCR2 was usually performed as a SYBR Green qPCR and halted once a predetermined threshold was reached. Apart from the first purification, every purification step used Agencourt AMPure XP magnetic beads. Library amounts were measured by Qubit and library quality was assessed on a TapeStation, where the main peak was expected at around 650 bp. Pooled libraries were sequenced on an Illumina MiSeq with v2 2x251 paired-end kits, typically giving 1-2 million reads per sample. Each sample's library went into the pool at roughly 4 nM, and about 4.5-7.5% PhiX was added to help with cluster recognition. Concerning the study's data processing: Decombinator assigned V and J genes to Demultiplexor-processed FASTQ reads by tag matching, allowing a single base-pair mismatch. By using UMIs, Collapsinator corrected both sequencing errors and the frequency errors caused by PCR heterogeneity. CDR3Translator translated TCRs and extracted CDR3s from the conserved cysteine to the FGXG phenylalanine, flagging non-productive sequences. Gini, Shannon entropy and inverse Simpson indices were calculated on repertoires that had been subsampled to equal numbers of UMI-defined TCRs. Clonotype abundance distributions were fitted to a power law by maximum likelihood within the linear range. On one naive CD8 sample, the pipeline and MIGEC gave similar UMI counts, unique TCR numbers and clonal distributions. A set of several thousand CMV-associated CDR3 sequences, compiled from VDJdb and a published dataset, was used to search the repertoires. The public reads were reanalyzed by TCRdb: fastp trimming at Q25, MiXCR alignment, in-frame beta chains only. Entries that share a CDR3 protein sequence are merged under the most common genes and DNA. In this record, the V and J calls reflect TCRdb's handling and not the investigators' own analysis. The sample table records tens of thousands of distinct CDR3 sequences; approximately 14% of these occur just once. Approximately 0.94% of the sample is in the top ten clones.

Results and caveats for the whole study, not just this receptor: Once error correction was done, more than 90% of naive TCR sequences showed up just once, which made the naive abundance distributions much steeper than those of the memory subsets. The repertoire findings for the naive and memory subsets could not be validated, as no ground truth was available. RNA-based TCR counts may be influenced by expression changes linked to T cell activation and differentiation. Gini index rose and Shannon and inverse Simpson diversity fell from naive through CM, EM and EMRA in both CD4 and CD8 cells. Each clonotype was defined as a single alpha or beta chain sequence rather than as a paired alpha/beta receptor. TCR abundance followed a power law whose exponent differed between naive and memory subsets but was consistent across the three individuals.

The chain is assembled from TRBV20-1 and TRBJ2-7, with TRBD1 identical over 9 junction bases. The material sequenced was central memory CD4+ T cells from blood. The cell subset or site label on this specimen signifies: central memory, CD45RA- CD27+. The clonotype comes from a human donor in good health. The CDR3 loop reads CSASSPHPGQGYEQYF. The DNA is TGCAGTGCTAGTTCTCCTCATCCGGGACAGGGCTACGAGCAGTACTTC.